Below are 15 T cell receptor beta chains sequenced from a single sample in a study of yellow fever vaccine responses in identical twins (dated by TCRdb to 2017 to 2018). Libraries were made using RT-PCR. TCRdb names Illumina HiSeq 2500 as the instrument used. The public sequencing data were trimmed at Q25 with fastp and processed into clonotypes with MiXCR by TCRdb, which kept only in-frame beta chains. Each entry is one CDR3 protein sequence, shown with its most common DNA and genes. The sample yields approximately 20,000 distinct CDR3 sequences; roughly three quarters were counted once. Of the sample, about 2.5% is held by the ten largest clones. The sample here was T cells from blood (PBMCs), unsorted or a sorted subset (not recorded which), taken before or after yellow fever vaccination (not recorded which). The receptors were gathered from a woman younger than 35 who received the yellow fever vaccine. Donor details come from another sample of the same person, matched by shared clones.

V usage is TRBV2 and J usage is TRBJ1-6, with 8 bases aligning to TRBD1. J gave up 4 bases and V 7 bases, and 3 bases lay outside the gene matches. The CDR3 is made up of 14 amino acids. Germline assignment: CDR1 SNHLY and CDR2 FYNNEI. The CDR3 loop is CASTGQGYNSPLHF. The CDR3, as DNA: TGTGCCAGCACAGGACAGGGATATAATTCACCCCTCCACTTT. Drawing the rest from reference TRBV2 and TRBJ1-6, the complete variable domain is EPEVTQTPSHQVTQMGQEVILRCVPISNHLYFYWYRQILGQKVEFLVSFYNNEISEKSEIFDDQFSVERPDGSNFTLKIRSTKLEDSAMYFCASTGQGYNSPLHFGNGTRLTVT.

This clonotype has just a few counts. This sequence joins TRBV15 and TRBJ1-4; TRBD1 might be the D (6 bases). CDR3 length equals 15 residues. CDR1 and CDR2 (germline): LNHNV, YYDKDF (reference sequence). V lost 1 base and J lost 7, with 13 bases in between. This CDR3 is CATSRVMTGSEKLFF. CDR3 in DNA: TGTGCCACCAGCAGAGTAATGACAGGAAGTGAAAAACTGTTTTTT.

The rearrangement uses TRBV7-9 and TRBJ1-5; 7 bases fit TRBD1. Germline trimming cut 5 bases from V and 3 bases from J; bases unmatched to any gene: 4. The CDR3 is made up of 14 amino acids. From germline, CDR1 is SEHNR and CDR2 FQNEAQ (reference sequence). The CDR3 region is CASSQDRTNQPQHF. In nucleotides, the CDR3 is TGTGCCAGCAGCCAGGACAGGACCAATCAGCCCCAGCATTTT.

V usage is TRBV7-9 and J usage is TRBJ2-5; maybe TRBD1 (6 bases). The CDR3 sequence is 14 residues long. From germline, CDR1 is SEHNR and CDR2 FQNEAQ (reference sequence). The V gene lost 2 bases and the J gene lost 0 bases, with 7 bases spanning the gap. The CDR3 loop reads CASSLRDNQETQYF. The CDR3 DNA reads TGTGCCAGCAGCTTAAGGGACAACCAAGAGACCCAGTACTTC.

The table lists this clonotype with a count of one. V and J are TRBV4-1 and TRBJ2-7; possible D gene TRBD1, 6 bases. Looked up from germline, CDR1 is MGHRA and CDR2 is YSYEKL. The CDR3 is 13 residues long. V dropped 4 bases and J dropped 6 bases, with 13 bases sitting between them. For the CDR3, the DNA is TGCGCCAGCAGCCCGACCAGGGGCGGCGAGCAGTACGTC. Its protein product is CASSPTRGGEQYV.

The chain combines TRBV6-5 with TRBJ2-4, with 9 bases aligning to TRBD2. V shed 3 bases, J shed 5 bases, and the junction held 2 bases outside the gene matches. Looked up from germline, CDR1 is MNHEY and CDR2 is SVGAGI. The CDR3 covers 14 residues. CDR3 nucleotides: TGTGCCAGCAGTTATTTAGCGGGGGAAAACATTCAGTACTTC. This encodes CASSYLAGENIQYF.

The chain joins TRBV19 to TRBJ1-6, with D perhaps matching TRBD1 (5 bases). The CDR3 length is 14 residues. Germline V gene data show CDR1 as LNHDA and CDR2 as SQIVND (reference sequence). The V end lost 2 bases, the J end lost 10 bases, and 12 bases lay between the germline ends. The CDR3 nucleotides read TGTGCCAGTAGTATATATACAGGCTCCTCACCCCTCCACTTT. Residues: CASSIYTGSSPLHF.

The rearrangement links TRBV2 to TRBJ2-1; D remains ambiguous. Germline CDR1 and CDR2: SNHLY and FYNNEI. This CDR3 has 15 residues. The V end was cut by 6 bases, the J end by 6 bases, with 18 bases between. CDR3 sequence reads: CASRPRIISTNEQFF. DNA of the CDR3: TGTGCCAGCAGACCCCGGATAATTAGTACCAATGAGCAGTTCTTC. The variable domain in full, with the rest retrieved from reference TRBV2 and TRBJ2-1, is EPEVTQTPSHQVTQMGQEVILRCVPISNHLYFYWYRQILGQKVEFLVSFYNNEISEKSEIFDDQFSVERPDGSNFTLKIRSTKLEDSAMYFCASRPRIISTNEQFFGPGTRLTVL.

The chain couples TRBV19 to TRBJ2-3; D is unresolved. The CDR3 length is 10 residues. Germline loops: CDR1 LNHDA, CDR2 SQIVND (reference sequence). Trimming shortened V by 0 bases and J by 8 bases, and 0 bases separated the two germline ends. The CDR3 sequence: CASSIDTQYF. For the CDR3, the DNA is TGTGCCAGTAGTATAGATACGCAGTATTTT. Full variable domain (rest looked up from reference TRBV19 and TRBJ2-3): DGGITQSPKYLFRKEGQNVTLSCEQNLNHDAMYWYRQDPGQGLRLIYYSQIVNDFQKGDIAEGYSVSREKKESFPLTVTSAQKNPTAFYLCASSIDTQYFGPGTRLTVL.

This clonotype was recorded once. This chain joins TRBV11-3 and TRBJ2-2; TRBD1 might be the D (6 bases). V was pared by 4 bases and J by 1 base, with 10 bases between. Per germline, CDR1 SGHNT and CDR2 YENEEA. The CDR3 sequence is 15 residues long. The CDR3 protein is CASSSNRVNTGELFF. CDR3 nucleotides: TGTGCCAGCAGCTCCAACAGGGTGAACACCGGGGAGCTGTTTTTT.

The V gene is TRBV10-3, the J gene TRBJ2-3; tentatively, D is TRBD1 (5 bases). Germline CDR1 reads ENHRY; CDR2 reads SYGVKD. The CDR3 length is 17 residues. The V end lost 4 bases, the J end lost 1 base, and 18 bases lay between the germline ends. CDR3 region: CAISGTGRQIGTDTQYF. Here the CDR3 DNA reads TGTGCCATCAGTGGAACCGGGCGACAGATCGGCACAGATACGCAGTATTTT.

This rearrangement joins TRBV27 to TRBJ1-5; possible D gene TRBD1, 5 bases. V gave up 7 bases and J gave up 4 bases, with 8 bases separating them. The germline V gene has CDR1 MNHEY and CDR2 SMNVEV (reference sequence). This CDR3 comprises 12 residues. The CDR3 DNA reads as TGTGCCAGCAAAGAGGGGAATCAGCCCCAGCATTTT. Translating it yields CASKEGNQPQHF.

CDR3 nucleotides: TGCAGCGTGGGACTAGCGGGGGGTTACAATGAGCAGTTCTTC. Its translation is CSVGLAGGYNEQFF. V is TRBV29-1 and J is TRBJ2-1; 15 bases map to TRBD2. The germline gives CDR1 SQVTM, CDR2 ANQGSEA. V shed 6 bases and J 4 bases; nucleotides not matched to a gene: 1. This CDR3 has 14 amino acids.

DNA for the CDR3: TGTGCCAGCATTGAACAGGGGGCTGGAGAAGCTTTCTTT. Residues: CASIEQGAGEAFF. The genes are TRBV12-3 or TRBV12-4 and TRBJ1-1; 9 bases agree with TRBD1. This CDR3 comprises 13 residues. V dropped 7 bases and J dropped 8; count of bases not matched to a gene: 8.

Only one count was recorded for this clonotype. This rearrangement joins TRBV12-3 or TRBV12-4 to TRBJ1-4; D is uncertain. Between the trimmed V and J ends, which lost 4 bases and 6 bases, there was a span of 6 bases. The CDR3 loop spans 12 amino acids. The CDR3 DNA reads as TGTGCCAGCAGTTCGTTCGATGAAAAACTGTTTTTT. Its translation is CASSSFDEKLFF.